This T cell receptor (beta chain) was recorded in a study of blood T cell repertoires in COVID-19 (dated by TCRdb to 2020 to 2021). As for the study more broadly: Samples covering the acute and convalescent phases of COVID-19 were provided by collaborators in the United States, Italy and Spain. The material from the prospective study consisted of cDNA or gDNA derived from T cells, B-cell-depleted T cells, or PBMCs. Where available, HLA class I and class II types were taken from metadata supplied by the sample provider and were not determined by assay-based typing. The samples were drawn from two sources: the first 160 participants of the ongoing ImmuneRACE study, and 950 to 1,500 subjects contributed by 6 global collaborators. The repertoires were made available in a free public database intended to serve as a resource for research on the immune response to SARS-CoV-2. Subjects who had been exposed to COVID-19, were actively infected with it, or had recovered from it provided the deeply sampled blood TCRbeta repertoires that made up the dataset. A de-identified subject ID, COVID-19 status, age in years and sex were almost always included in the sample metadata.

One collaborating source in Seattle enrolled patients while the patients were actively infected and followed the patients over time throughout the course of disease. Collaborating institutions collected whole blood in K2EDTA tubes following their own protocols. For TCRbeta analysis, collaborators shipped samples in one of three forms: frozen whole blood, isolated PBMCs, or DNA extracted from either of those sample types. As concerns this clone: Its target antigen remains unknown. Per-base quality was not reported, and no clone a single base away is much larger than it.

The immunoSEQ Assay, a bias-controlled multiplex PCR, was used to amplify TCRbeta CDR3 regions from genomic DNA. The authors' analysis ran thus. Within the assay, amplification of reference gene primers was used to estimate how many nucleated cells each sample contained. To quantify the absolute abundance of each unique TCRbeta CDR3 rearrangement, sequence reads were collapsed and filtered. For each sample, productive Simpson clonality was calculated as the square root of Simpson's diversity index over productive rearrangements. What TCRdb holds here is the immuneACCESS table cut down to in-frame rearrangements. Part of the clones is not present; checked against another copy, under half of the missing clones reflect an unresolved V gene, and the others are unexplained. V, J and clone size were drawn from that table, and D and trimming were deduced from the DNA. The sample data list some 290,000 clones, and 75% to 90% of these were observed just once. 2.9% of the sample is taken by the ten largest.

Overall study results and their limits: How much clinical and demographic metadata was included differed by source and by participant, and the metadata was provided uncurated.

The sequencing input was peripheral blood. The sequence was collected from a woman aged 30 to 39 with COVID-19, enrolled during active disease.

Read as DNA, the sequence is TGCAGCGTTGCAACAGGGAGCACAGATACGCAGTATTTT. This translates into CSVATGSTDTQYF. This chain is built from TRBV29-1 and TRBJ2-3; the best D guess is TRBD1, with 6 bases matching. As encoded in the germline V gene, CDR1 is SQVTM while CDR2 is ANQGSEA. The CDR3 contains 13 residues, cysteine and phenylalanine counted. Only the CDR3 DNA stays, 39 bases, in frame from base 1. Relative to germline, V is 4 bases shorter and J is 0 bases shorter, with 8 bases between their ends.